The 24 T cell receptor beta chains below were found in one sample sequenced in a study of T cells in Graves' hyperthyroidism and ophthalmopathy. The TCR beta CDR3 regions underwent amplification using RNA transcripts as the source. HTBI primers drove first-round RT-PCR of the TCR CDR3. TCRdb fed the multiplex PCR reads into MiXCR, producing one record per CDR3 protein. In the table there are fewer than 600,000 distinct CDR3 sequences, around 15% of which are singletons. The sequenced sample consisted of blood. The receptors derive from a woman between 18 and 30 years old with Graves' hyperthyroidism.

This clonotype was counted a few times. This chain joins TRBV24-1 and TRBJ1-5; D gene unclear. Per the germline V gene, CDR1 is KGHDR and CDR2 is SFDVKD. The CDR3 loop spans 12 amino acids. V was cut by 5 bases and J by 5 bases, with 6 bases left in between. For the CDR3, the DNA is TGTGCCACCAGTGGGTCGGATCAGCCCCAGCATTTT. Protein product: CATSGSDQPQHF.

This clonotype came up a few times. An end of the junction differs from the germline gene, which may be a read error. The chain carries TRBV7-9 and TRBJ2-1; 10 bases align to TRBD2. Germline V gives CDR1 SEHNR, CDR2 FQNEAQ (reference sequence). This CDR3 is 16 amino acids long. The CDR3 protein is CASSTISGRAYNEQFF. DNA of the CDR3: TGTGCCAGCAGCACCATCAGCGGGAGGGCCTATAATGAGCAGTTCTTC.

This clonotype was picked up many times. The chain links TRBV29-1 to TRBJ1-1; D uncertain. The CDR3 is 14 amino acids. V was shortened by 6 bases and J by 0 bases, with 14 bases between the two germline ends. From germline, CDR1 is SQVTM and CDR2 ANQGSEA. The CDR3 nucleotides read TGCAGCGTCCCTCGTGGGGAAATGAACACTGAAGCTTTCTTT. The encoded protein is CSVPRGEMNTEAFF.

There are many counts of this clonotype. V is TRBV3-1 and J is TRBJ2-5; 12 bases line up with TRBD2. The V segment lost 5 bases and the J segment 5 bases; nucleotides outside the gene matches: 6. CDR1 is LGHDT, CDR2 YNNKEL, per germline (reference sequence). CDR3 length equals 15 residues. The CDR3 DNA reads TGTGCCAGCAGCTCACCTAGCGGGGGGGTGGAGACCCAGTACTTC. Its translation: CASSSPSGGVETQYF.

In this sample, this clonotype turned up many times. The chain employs TRBV12-3 or TRBV12-4 and TRBJ2-5, with TRBD2 matching 11 bases. The V gene end was trimmed by 5 bases and the J gene end by 4 bases; junction bases not matched to a gene: 6. CDR3 length: 15 residues. CDR3 sequence: CASSPLAGGRETQYF. The CDR3 DNA reads as TGTGCCAGCAGTCCGTTAGCGGGAGGGAGAGAGACCCAGTACTTC.

In this sample, this clonotype turned up many times. The chain couples TRBV6-1 to TRBJ2-5, with 8 bases identical to TRBD1. Losses at the gene ends were 7 bases for V and 2 bases for J; bases not matched to a gene: 6. Germline values: CDR1 MNHNS, CDR2 SASEGT. CDR3 size: 14 residues. CDR3 bases: TGTGCCAGCACCAAGGGGGACAGGCAAGAGACCCAGTACTTC. Residues: CASTKGDRQETQYF.

This clonotype was recorded at least ten times. The genes are TRBV5-1 and TRBJ1-2; 9 bases map to TRBD1. Germline V CDR1 and CDR2: SGHRS, YFSETQ. The V gene end was trimmed by 2 bases and the J gene end by 8 bases; junction bases not matched to a gene: 10. CDR3 length: 15 residues. CDR3 sequence: CASSFPGQGFGGYTF. As DNA, the CDR3 is TGCGCCAGCAGCTTTCCGGGACAGGGCTTTGGCGGCTACACCTTC.

This clonotype was seen ten or more times. The V gene is TRBV13, the J gene TRBJ2-7; D not certain. Germline V gives CDR1 PRHDT, CDR2 FYEKMQ (reference sequence). CDR3 length: 12 residues. V was trimmed by 2 bases and J by 4 bases, leaving 6 bases between them. The CDR3: CASSLRSYEQYV. The CDR3, as DNA: TGTGCCAGCAGCTTACGTAGTTACGAGCAGTACGTC.

This clonotype was seen at least ten times. The chain is built from TRBV3-1 and TRBJ2-2; 12 bases map to TRBD1. V was clipped by 2 bases and J by 4 bases; unmatched bases: 14. The CDR3 is made up of 20 amino acids. CDR1 LGHDT and CDR2 YNNKEL come from the germline V gene (reference sequence). The CDR3 region is CASSQRPRDRGRIGTGELFF. In DNA, the CDR3 is TGTGCCAGCAGCCAAAGGCCCCGGGACAGGGGGCGCATAGGCACCGGGGAGCTGTTTTTT. The entire variable domain, with the rest obtained from reference TRBV3-1 and TRBJ2-2, is as follows: DTAVSQTPKYLVTQMGNDKSIKCEQNLGHDTMYWYKQDSKKFLKIMFSYNNKELIINETVPNRFSPKSPDKAHLNLHINSLELGDSAVYFCASSQRPRDRGRIGTGELFFGEGSRLTVL.

This clonotype appeared many times. J is TRBJ2-7 and V is TRBV7-2; D is unresolved. Trimming removed 1 base from V and 0 bases from J, with 10 bases in between. Germline V gene sequence: CDR1 SGHTA, CDR2 FQGNSA. This CDR3 spans 15 amino acids. The chain's CDR3 is CASSLVRVASYEQYV. The CDR3 bases are TGTGCCAGCAGCTTAGTTCGAGTCGCCTCCTACGAGCAGTACGTC.

This clonotype was detected only once. A much larger clone is a single base away; this may be a read error. The chain employs TRBV10-1 and TRBJ2-5; D is possibly TRBD1 or TRBD2 (5 bases each). The germline V gene encodes CDR1 WNHNN and CDR2 SYGVQD (reference sequence). The ends were cut back, 10 bases at V and 2 bases at J, with 23 bases in the middle. The CDR3 extends over 16 amino acids. CDR3 in DNA: TGCGCCAACAGATTCCTCCCGGGACGGCTACAAGAGACCCAGTACTTC. Translation: CANRFLPGRLQETQYF.

This clonotype was seen repeatedly, ten times or more. The chain couples TRBV11-2 to TRBJ2-7, with D possibly TRBD2 on 7 matching bases. V was clipped by 3 bases and J by 2 bases, with 11 bases between them. The CDR3 length is 14 residues. Germline CDR1 SGHAT, CDR2 FQNNGV. CDR3 in DNA: TGTGCCAGCAGCTTGGCGGGGGACACCTACGAGCAGTACTTC. Amino acid sequence: CASSLAGDTYEQYF.

V gene TRBV7-9 combines with J gene TRBJ2-7; TRBD2 agrees at 10 bases. V shed 4 bases and J 7 bases; nucleotides not matched to a gene: 10. The CDR3 runs to 15 residues. Germline V CDR1 and CDR2: SEHNR, FQNEAQ (reference sequence). CDR3 coding DNA: TGTGCCAGCAGCTCCTCAGCGGGAGGGTGGGGGGAGCAGTACGTC. This gives the protein CASSSSAGGWGEQYV.

This clonotype was seen repeatedly, ten times or more. The chain joins TRBV20-1 to TRBJ2-7; 9 nucleotides line up with TRBD2. Looked up from germline, CDR1 is DFQATT and CDR2 is SNEGSKA (reference sequence). This CDR3 comprises 13 residues. Trimming cost V 5 bases and J 3 bases; bases outside gene matches: 5. The CDR3 protein is CSAVSGRNYEQYF. CDR3 nucleotides: TGCAGTGCTGTAAGCGGGAGGAACTACGAGCAGTACTTC.

In its sample, this clonotype was seen a few times. This chain uses TRBV6-5 with TRBJ2-7, with D possibly called TRBD1 or TRBD2 (5 bases each). Germline values: CDR1 MNHEY, CDR2 SVGAGI. This CDR3 has 15 amino acids. With 4 bases removed from V and 4 bases from J, the gap between germline ends came to 17 bases. The CDR3 protein is CASSLIGDDGYEQYF. The CDR3 DNA reads TGTGCCAGCAGTTTAATCGGGGACGATGGGTACGAGCAGTACTTC.

This clonotype occurred a few times. The chain joins TRBV7-3 to TRBJ2-1; weak D call: TRBD2 (5 bases). V gave up 0 bases and J gave up 0 bases, with 9 bases separating them. The CDR3 runs 16 residues. The germline V gene has CDR1 SGHTA and CDR2 FQGTGA. For the CDR3, the DNA is TGTGCCAGCAGCTTAACACCTGGGAGCTCCTACAATGAGCAGTTCTTC. Amino acid sequence: CASSLTPGSSYNEQFF.

This clonotype appeared many times. The rearrangement links TRBV29-1 to TRBJ2-1; D uncertain. Trimming left V 4 bases short and J 2 bases short, with 12 bases between. Germline V gene data show CDR1 as SQVTM and CDR2 as ANQGSEA. The CDR3 extends over 14 amino acids. The CDR3 is CSVVLENTYNEQFF. In DNA form, the CDR3 reads TGCAGCGTTGTTTTGGAGAACACCTACAATGAGCAGTTCTTC.

This clonotype appeared many times. The rearrangement links TRBV29-1 to TRBJ1-4, with D possibly TRBD1 on 5 matching bases. V was shortened by 7 bases and J by 8 bases, with 20 bases between the two germline ends. The V gene's germline CDR1 is SQVTM and CDR2 ANQGSEA. This CDR3 has 14 residues. This CDR3 is CSALGGGFDEKLFF. CDR3 DNA: TGCAGCGCCCTCGGCGGGGGATTCGACGAAAAACTGTTTTTT. Based on the CDR3 plus reference TRBV29-1 and TRBJ1-4, the full variable domain is SAVISQKPSRDICQRGTSLTIQCQVDSQVTMMFWYRQQPGQSLTLIATANQGSEATYESGFVIDKFPISRPNLTFSTLTVSNMSPEDSSIYLCSALGGGFDEKLFFGSGTQLSVL.

The table lists this clonotype with a few counts. The chain links TRBV5-5 to TRBJ2-7; perhaps TRBD2 as D (5 bases). Per the germline V gene, CDR1 is SGHKS and CDR2 is YYEKEE (reference sequence). The length of the CDR3 is 14 residues. Trimming pared 2 bases from V and 4 bases from J, leaving 13 bases between. CDR3 amino acids: CASSFSVGVYEQYV. The DNA of the CDR3 is TGTGCCAGCAGCTTCTCTGTCGGGGTTTACGAGCAGTACGTC.

This chain uses TRBV7-3 with TRBJ2-7; a weak D match, TRBD2 (5 bases). The CDR3 is 13 residues long. V dropped 0 bases and J dropped 6 bases, with 9 bases sitting between them. Germline CDR1 is SGHTA and CDR2 is FQGTGA. The CDR3: CASSLTPGSEQYV. The CDR3 region has the DNA TGTGCCAGCAGCTTAACCCCGGGAAGCGAGCAGTACGTC.

This clonotype occurred many times. This chain joins TRBV11-2 and TRBJ1-1, with 8 bases fitting TRBD1. J was trimmed by 1 base and V by 1 base; bases with no gene match: 8. The CDR3 extends over 17 amino acids. CDR1 and CDR2 (germline): SGHAT, FQNNGV. The CDR3 nucleotides are TGTGCCAGCAGCTTAGGAGGACAGGGCCGGGCGAACACTGAAGCTTTCTTT. Amino acid sequence: CASSLGGQGRANTEAFF. Variable domain in full (rest from reference TRBV11-2 and TRBJ1-1): EAGVAQSPRYKIIEKRQSVAFWCNPISGHATLYWYQQILGQGPKLLIQFQNNGVVDDSQLPKDRFSAERLKGVDSTLKIQPAKLEDSAVYLCASSLGGQGRANTEAFFGQGTRLTVV.

This clonotype was detected ten times or more. V gene TRBV27 combines with J gene TRBJ2-3, with TRBD2 matching over 9 bases. The germline gives CDR1 MNHEY, CDR2 SMNVEV (reference sequence). V was clipped by 5 bases and J by 2 bases; unmatched bases: 8. The CDR3 covers 16 residues. This CDR3 is CASSPLLAGHTDTQYF. The CDR3 coding sequence is TGTGCCAGCAGTCCCCTACTAGCGGGTCACACAGATACGCAGTATTTT.

This clonotype was seen at least ten times. The rearrangement joins TRBV27 to TRBJ1-1; perhaps TRBD1 as D (5 bases). Trimming took off 2 bases at V and 4 bases at J, with 14 bases between the two ends. The CDR3 runs to 15 residues. Per the germline V gene, CDR1 is MNHEY and CDR2 is SMNVEV (reference sequence). The DNA for the CDR3 is TGTGCCAGCAGTTTACTGCCAGGGCGGGCCACTGAAGCTTTCTTT. Translation gives CASSLLPGRATEAFF.

This clonotype occurred a few times. The chain carries TRBV9 and TRBJ1-2; 8 nucleotides align to TRBD1. The germline V gene encodes CDR1 SGDLS and CDR2 YYNGEE. Losses at the gene ends were 4 bases for V and 5 bases for J; bases not matched to a gene: 13. The CDR3 loop spans 16 amino acids. The CDR3 spells CASSRTGGGVMYGYTF. CDR3 sequence (DNA): TGTGCCAGCAGCCGAACAGGGGGTGGGGTGATGTATGGCTACACCTTC.